A selection of T cell receptor beta chains follows, all from one sample in a study of shared clonotypes between healthy human individuals. Some clones are missing from TCRdb's copy, which holds only in-frame ones; the method was immunoSEQ multiplex PCR. The repertoire consists of about 680,000 clones, with approximately 79% occurring once and the leading ten covering 1.7%. Sequenced material: memory CD4+ T cells sorted from blood. These receptors originate from a young woman in good health. CDR3s include the opening cysteine and the closing phenylalanine or tryptophan. A D gene is named only where the DNA matches it firmly. The size entry is marked missing in some rows and otherwise reads once, few, many or a size class.

abundance	d_gene	j_gene	v_gene	CDR3aa	CDR3nt
few	NA	TRBJ1-2	TRBV19	CASSISNAGHYGYTF	TGTGCCAGTAGTATATCGAACGCGGGGCACTATGGCTACACCTTC
NA	NA	TRBJ1-1	TRBV6-1	CASSVEGSHTEAFF	TGTGCCAGCAGTGTCGAGGGGTCGCACACTGAAGCTTTCTTT
NA	TRBD2	TRBJ2-7	TRBV29-1	CSVDSLAGGSPRYEQYF	TGCAGCGTTGATTCACTAGCGGGAGGAAGCCCCCGGTACGAGCAGTACTTC
few	NA	TRBJ2-3	TRBV10-3	CAISEQDTDTQYF	TGTGCCATCAGTGAACAAGACACAGATACGCAGTATTTT
NA	NA	TRBJ1-5	TRBV15	CATSQRGGGQPQHF	TGTGCCACCAGCCAACGGGGGGGCGGTCAGCCCCAGCATTTT
NA	TRBD1	TRBJ1-2	TRBV28	CASSSRTGNYGYTF	TGTGCCAGCAGTTCCAGGACAGGGAACTATGGCTACACCTTC
NA	NA	TRBJ2-5	TRBV27	CASSHRERETQYF	TGTGCCAGCAGCCACAGGGAGCGGGAGACCCAGTACTTC
NA	NA	TRBJ2-3	TRBV5-1	CASSGDEHVTQYF	TGCGCCAGCAGCGGGGACGAGCACGTTACGCAGTATTTT
NA	NA	TRBJ2-1	TRBV7-2	CASSPIALIYNEQFF	TGTGCCAGCAGCCCGATAGCCCTGATCTACAATGAGCAGTTCTTC
NA	NA	TRBJ2-3	TRBV7-9	CASRDGRVRVTDTQYF	TGTGCCAGCAGGGACGGGCGGGTCAGAGTCACAGATACGCAGTATTTT
few	TRBD2	TRBJ2-3	TRBV4-2	CASSPGGTSGTDTQYF	TGTGCCAGCAGCCCAGGCGGGACTAGCGGCACAGATACGCAGTATTTT
NA	NA	TRBJ2-7	TRBV11-3	CASSLDGYEQYF	TGTGCCAGCAGCTTAGACGGGTACGAGCAGTACTTC